These 15 T cell receptor beta chains share one sample of origin, sequenced in a study of monozygotic twins with inflammatory bowel disease. For each CDR3 protein, TCRdb gives one entry from its re-call of the 5' RACE reads, without DNA. The repertoire table contains about 130,000 distinct CDR3 sequences. Sample: blood. The receptors derive from a human donor with ulcerative colitis or Crohn's disease, or a healthy co-twin of an affected twin (not recorded which).

V gene TRBV5-8 combines with J gene TRBJ2-1; TCRdb gives TRBD2 as the D gene, but with no DNA this cannot be confirmed. This CDR3 comprises 16 residues. Looked up from germline, CDR1 is SGHTS and CDR2 is YDEGEE. The CDR3 protein is CASSPGGLAVYNEQFF.

The V and J genes are TRBV18 and TRBJ1-1. CDR3 length: 14 amino acids. The V gene's germline CDR1 is KGHSH and CDR2 LQKENI. The CDR3 sequence is CASSPQGERTEAFF.

The chain carries TRBV7-3 and TRBJ1-1; the D gene TCRdb calls, TRBD1, cannot be checked with no DNA. The CDR3 consists of 13 residues. Germline CDR1 and CDR2: SGHTA and FQGTGA. The CDR3 protein is CASSLTSGNEAIF.

The chain links TRBV30 to TRBJ1-5; TCRdb's D gene call, TRBD1, goes unchecked for lack of DNA. Germline V CDR1 and CDR2: GTSNPN, SVGIG (reference sequence). The CDR3 is 14 amino acids. The chain's CDR3 is CAWSRGGDSQPQHF.

The V gene is TRBV11-1, the J gene TRBJ2-7. Germline-derived CDR1 and CDR2 are SGHAT and FQDESV (reference sequence). The CDR3 is 14 residues long. The CDR3 loop reads CASSFRQGPYEQYF.

The chain has TRBV5-1 and TRBJ1-2; TCRdb's D gene call, TRBD1, goes unchecked for lack of DNA. Germline V gives CDR1 SGHRS, CDR2 YFSETQ. The CDR3 has 15 amino acids. Here the CDR3 reads CASSMGTGINYGYTF.

The rearrangement links TRBV5-1 to TRBJ2-5. The germline V gene encodes CDR1 SGHRS and CDR2 YFSETQ. The CDR3 has 13 residues. CDR3 sequence: CASSLAGKETQYF.

The gene calls are TRBV12-5 and TRBJ1-1; no DNA is available, so the TRBD1 call from TCRdb remains unchecked. The germline CDR1 and CDR2 sequences are LGHNT and FRNRAP. This CDR3 contains 14 residues. CDR3 residues: CASGPLGTGGEAFF. Filled out from reference TRBV12-5 and TRBJ1-1, the complete variable domain reads DARVTQTPRHKVTEMGQEVTMRCQPILGHNTVFWYRQTMMQGLELLAYFRNRAPLDDSGMPKDRFSAEMPDATLATLKIQPSEPRDSAVYFCASGPLGTGGEAFFGQGTRLTVV.

The rearrangement uses TRBV2 and TRBJ1-6; TCRdb selects TRBD1, and the lack of DNA leaves this call unchecked. The CDR3 has 15 residues. The germline V gene encodes CDR1 SNHLY and CDR2 FYNNEI. This CDR3 reads CASSTRQRANSPLHF. Full variable domain (outside the CDR3, taken from reference TRBV2 and TRBJ1-6): EPEVTQTPSHQVTQMGQEVILRCVPISNHLYFYWYRQILGQKVEFLVSFYNNEISEKSEIFDDQFSVERPDGSNFTLKIRSTKLEDSAMYFCASSTRQRANSPLHFGNGTRLTVT.

The rearrangement uses TRBV3-1 and TRBJ2-7; the TCRdb call, TRBD1, lacks DNA for checking. The germline CDR1 and CDR2 sequences are LGHDT and YNNKEL (reference sequence). This CDR3 contains 16 residues. CDR3 residues: CASSQGPWTGVYEQYF.

The chain employs TRBV5-4 and TRBJ2-3; there is no DNA to check the TCRdb D call of TRBD1. The CDR3 totals 15 residues. The germline gives CDR1 SGHNT, CDR2 YYREEE (reference sequence). This CDR3 reads CASSFGGAGTDTQYF.

This sequence joins TRBV20-1 and TRBJ2-6; without DNA, the TCRdb call of TRBD1 cannot be checked. Looked up from germline, CDR1 is DFQATT and CDR2 is SNEGSKA (reference sequence). The length of the CDR3 is 17 residues. CDR3 sequence reads: CSAPPGRTSSGANVLTF.

The chain uses TRBV5-1 and TRBJ2-2; TCRdb calls TRBD1, which cannot be checked without DNA. The CDR3 has 16 residues. Per germline, CDR1 SGHRS and CDR2 YFSETQ. The CDR3 loop reads CASSLETALNTGELFF. The variable domain in full, completed from reference TRBV5-1 and TRBJ2-2, reads KAGVTQTPRYLIKTRGQQVTLSCSPISGHRSVSWYQQTPGQGLQFLFEYFSETQRNKGNFPGRFSGRQFSNSRSEMNVSTLELGDSALYLCASSLETALNTGELFFGEGSRLTVL.

V gene TRBV5-8 combines with J gene TRBJ2-7; TCRdb proposes TRBD1, but this gene call is untestable without DNA. CDR1 and CDR2 from the germline V gene are SGHTS and YDEGEE. The CDR3 runs to 14 residues. The CDR3 region is CASSFLDRGGEQYF.

The chain's CDR3 is CASSLGDFVSGNTIYF. The rearrangement uses TRBV5-1 and TRBJ1-3. Germline CDR1 and CDR2: SGHRS and YFSETQ. CDR3 size: 16 residues.